These 32 T cell receptor beta chains were sequenced from one sample in a study of CD8 T cells in Susac syndrome. Random hexamers primed reverse transcription of 0.5 to 1 ug RNA. Via MiXCR, TCRdb re-called the immunoSEQ multiplex PCR reads, giving one row per CDR3 protein. In the table there are about 190,000 distinct CDR3 sequences, approximately 94% of which are singletons. Material for sequencing was CD4+ T cells from PBMCs. The receptors stem from a human donor in good health.

The rearrangement joins TRBV7-2 to TRBJ2-3; 15 bases line up with TRBD2. This CDR3 contains 16 residues. The germline gives CDR1 SGHTA, CDR2 FQGNSA. The junction had 6 bases not matched to a gene; V was cut back by 4 bases and J by 7 bases. The CDR3 bases are TGTGCCAGCAGCTCCGGGACTAGCGGGGGGATGAATACGCAGTATTTT. It specifies CASSSGTSGGMNTQYF.

The V and J genes are TRBV13 and TRBJ1-5, with TRBD1 as a possible D gene (6 bases). V was pared by 5 bases and J by 1 base, with 9 bases between. This CDR3 has 14 amino acids. Germline V gives CDR1 PRHDT, CDR2 FYEKMQ (reference sequence). CDR3 in amino acids: CASSKGGSNQPQHF. In DNA form, the CDR3 reads TGTGCCAGCAGCAAGGGGGGGAGCAATCAGCCCCAGCATTTT.

The chain combines TRBV29-1 with TRBJ2-5; D unclear. CDR1 is SQVTM, CDR2 ANQGSEA, per germline. V shed 7 bases and J shed 7 bases, with 10 bases lying between them. This CDR3 comprises 10 residues. Here the CDR3 reads CSANIGTQYF. CDR3 nucleotides: TGCAGCGCAAATATCGGGACCCAGTACTTC.

The gene calls are TRBV12-3 or TRBV12-4 and TRBJ1-4, with unresolved D. V was shortened by 5 bases and J by 0 bases, with 10 bases between the two germline ends. The CDR3 spans 15 residues. The CDR3 nucleotides are TGTGCCAGCAGTCCCGACGGTGCAACTAATGAAAAACTGTTTTTT. Its translation is CASSPDGATNEKLFF.

This chain connects TRBV12-3 or TRBV12-4 to TRBJ2-1, with unresolved D. There are 13 residues in the CDR3. Trimming left V 6 bases short and J 2 bases short, with 8 bases between. This CDR3 reads CASRFTTYNEQFF. In DNA, the CDR3 is TGTGCCAGCAGATTCACCACCTACAATGAGCAGTTCTTC.

In its sample, this clonotype was seen once. The CDR3 sequence: CATSDFPGTSYTF. For the CDR3, the DNA is TGTGCCACCAGTGATTTCCCTGGCACCAGCTACACCTTC. V is TRBV24-1 and J is TRBJ1-2; D gene ambiguous. There are 13 residues in the CDR3. The germline CDR1 and CDR2 sequences are KGHDR and SFDVKD. The V and J ends lost 1 base and 9 bases respectively, with 11 bases between them.

The chain couples TRBV29-1 to TRBJ2-6, with D perhaps matching TRBD2 (7 bases). Germline lookup yields CDR1 SQVTM and CDR2 ANQGSEA. This CDR3 has 16 amino acids. Trimming removed 4 bases at V and 0 bases at J, with 13 bases between. CDR3 in DNA: TGCAGCGTTGTAGGGGGGGATAGCTCTGGGGCCAACGTCCTGACTTTC. Amino acid sequence: CSVVGGDSSGANVLTF.

The chain couples TRBV30 to TRBJ1-6, with D possibly matching TRBD1 (5 bases). CDR1 and CDR2 from the germline V gene are GTSNPN and SVGIG (reference sequence). Trimming shortened V by 6 bases and J by 8 bases, and 14 bases separated the two germline ends. The CDR3 runs 13 residues. CDR3 in DNA: TGTGCCTGCGGGACGGCGGGTTATTCACCCCTCCACTTT. Its protein is CACGTAGYSPLHF.

The chain joins TRBV19 to TRBJ1-5; 9 bases match TRBD1. CDR3 size: 17 residues. Trimming removed 6 bases from V and 0 bases from J; junction bases left unmatched: 9. Per germline, CDR1 LNHDA and CDR2 SQIVND (reference sequence). The CDR3 bases are TGTGCCAGTAGCCGGACCCGGACAGGGGATAGCAATCAGCCCCAGCATTTT. The encoded protein is CASSRTRTGDSNQPQHF.

This rearrangement joins TRBV7-2 to TRBJ1-6, with D unresolved. Germline V CDR1 and CDR2: SGHTA, FQGNSA. Trimming stripped 5 bases from V and 8 bases from J, with 13 bases between. The CDR3 spans 14 residues. The CDR3 loop is CASSPKNGHSPLHF. The DNA of the CDR3 is TGTGCCAGCAGCCCAAAGAATGGTCATTCACCCCTCCACTTT.

This clonotype came up once. V and J are TRBV2 and TRBJ2-1; D not resolved. The V end was cut by 2 bases, the J end by 9 bases, with 17 bases between. This CDR3 is 15 amino acids long. Germline CDR1 SNHLY, CDR2 FYNNEI. The CDR3 loop is CASSESLSPFSEQFF. The CDR3 nucleotides are TGTGCCAGCAGTGAAAGTCTCTCACCTTTTAGTGAGCAGTTCTTC. Full variable domain (rest looked up from reference TRBV2 and TRBJ2-1): EPEVTQTPSHQVTQMGQEVILRCVPISNHLYFYWYRQILGQKVEFLVSFYNNEISEKSEIFDDQFSVERPDGSNFTLKIRSTKLEDSAMYFCASSESLSPFSEQFFGPGTRLTVL.

The chain combines TRBV20-1 with TRBJ2-1, with 7 bases lining up with TRBD1. The CDR3 is made up of 14 amino acids. Germline CDR1 DFQATT, CDR2 SNEGSKA (reference sequence). Unmatched junction bases numbered 9, after V lost 1 base and J lost 9 bases. The CDR3, as DNA: TGCAGTGCTAGAGGGAAAACAGGGGTTGGTGAGCAGTTCTTC. Its protein is CSARGKTGVGEQFF.

The V call is TRBV19, the J call TRBJ2-7, with TRBD1 matching 11 bases. The CDR3 spans 16 residues. The V and J ends lost 4 bases and 5 bases, in that order; junction bases with no gene match: 10. Per germline, CDR1 LNHDA and CDR2 SQIVND (reference sequence). This chain's CDR3 is CASSTFLRDRGNEQYF. The CDR3 DNA sequence: TGTGCCAGTAGTACCTTCCTCCGGGACAGGGGGAACGAGCAGTACTTC.

This chain joins TRBV19 and TRBJ1-5; D gene unclear. The V gene's germline CDR1 is LNHDA and CDR2 SQIVND (reference sequence). Between the trimmed V and J ends, which lost 7 bases and 0 bases, there was a span of 13 bases. This CDR3 has 15 residues. Here the CDR3 reads CASTETGFSNQPQHF. CDR3 in DNA: TGTGCCAGTACCGAAACCGGGTTTAGCAATCAGCCCCAGCATTTT.

The chain is built from TRBV6-1 and TRBJ2-5; 7 nucleotides agree with TRBD1. Per germline, CDR1 MNHNS and CDR2 SASEGT. The CDR3 is made up of 14 amino acids. V gave up 8 bases and J gave up 5 bases; unmatched junction bases: 11. The CDR3 loop reads CASLLGGPQETQYF. CDR3 sequence (DNA): TGTGCCAGCCTATTAGGGGGCCCCCAGGAGACCCAGTACTTC.

The chain couples TRBV29-1 to TRBJ2-7; 7 bases align to TRBD2. The germline CDR1 and CDR2 sequences are SQVTM and ANQGSEA. V shed 7 bases, J shed 0 bases, and the junction held 3 bases outside the gene matches. The CDR3 runs 12 residues. This CDR3 reads CSAWTSSYEQYF. The CDR3 DNA follows: TGCAGCGCCTGGACTAGCTCCTACGAGCAGTACTTC.

This chain uses TRBV3-1 with TRBJ2-7; 8 positions agree with TRBD1. Looked up from germline, CDR1 is LGHDT and CDR2 is YNNKEL (reference sequence). V shed 4 bases and J 2 bases; nucleotides not matched to a gene: 1. The CDR3 covers 13 residues. The CDR3 is CASSLQGAYEQYF. The CDR3 bases are TGTGCCAGCAGCCTACAGGGGGCCTACGAGCAGTACTTC.

V usage is TRBV29-1 and J usage is TRBJ2-6; possible D gene TRBD2, 5 bases. The ends were cut back, 4 bases at V and 4 bases at J, with 8 bases in the middle. The germline gives CDR1 SQVTM, CDR2 ANQGSEA. The CDR3 is 13 residues long. CDR3 in DNA: TGCAGCGTTGGACTAACAGGGGCCAACGTCCTGACTTTC. It specifies CSVGLTGANVLTF. The full variable domain, rest sourced from reference TRBV29-1 and TRBJ2-6, is SAVISQKPSRDICQRGTSLTIQCQVDSQVTMMFWYRQQPGQSLTLIATANQGSEATYESGFVIDKFPISRPNLTFSTLTVSNMSPEDSSIYLCSVGLTGANVLTFGAGSRLTVL.

The V and J genes are TRBV2 and TRBJ2-2, with a weak D call TRBD2 (7 bases). CDR1 is SNHLY and CDR2 is FYNNEI in the germline V gene. V was shortened by 5 bases and J by 4 bases, with 14 bases between the two germline ends. This CDR3 is 15 amino acids long. CDR3 DNA sequence: TGTGCCAGCAGTCTGCTCCGGGGGGCCACCGGGGAGCTGTTTTTT. Translation: CASSLLRGATGELFF.

This clonotype was counted once. The J gene is TRBJ1-1, the V gene TRBV30; 11 nucleotides align to TRBD1. With 3 bases clipped from V and 4 bases from J, the junction kept 10 bases outside the gene matches. The CDR3 runs 16 residues. Germline CDR1 reads GTSNPN; CDR2 reads SVGIG (reference sequence). As DNA, the CDR3 is TGTGCCTGGAGGGCGGGACAGGGGGGACGGGGCACTGAAGCTTTCTTT. Its protein product is CAWRAGQGGRGTEAFF.

This clonotype has more than one count but fewer than ten. The chain joins TRBV13 to TRBJ1-2; unclear D gene. The CDR3 is made up of 10 amino acids. Per the germline V gene, CDR1 is PRHDT and CDR2 is FYEKMQ (reference sequence). The ends were cut back, 1 base at V and 8 bases at J, with 2 bases in the middle. CDR3 in amino acids: CASSLVGYTF. DNA of the CDR3: TGTGCCAGCAGCTTAGTGGGCTACACCTTC.

This rearrangement joins TRBV16 to TRBJ1-5; 8 bases align to TRBD1. After removal of 0 bases from V and 5 bases from J, the junction contained 6 bases not matched to a gene. CDR3 length: 16 residues. Germline CDR1 reads KGHSY; CDR2 reads FQNENV. The CDR3 sequence: CASSQSFTGGHQPQHF. CDR3 bases: TGTGCCAGCAGCCAATCGTTCACAGGGGGGCATCAGCCCCAGCATTTT.

V and J are TRBV2 and TRBJ1-2; no clear D. CDR1 is SNHLY, CDR2 FYNNEI, per germline. With 6 bases removed from V and 4 bases from J, the gap between germline ends came to 15 bases. CDR3 length: 14 residues. CDR3 sequence reads: CASSVEALLYGYTF. In DNA, the CDR3 is TGTGCCAGCAGCGTTGAGGCCCTCCTCTATGGCTACACCTTC.

V is TRBV9 and J is TRBJ2-3, with 7 bases identical to TRBD1. Germline V gene lookup returns CDR1 SGDLS and CDR2 YYNGEE. The CDR3 extends over 14 amino acids. Trimming cost V 0 bases and J 6 bases; bases outside gene matches: 4. CDR3 in amino acids: CASSVGGQSDTQYF. The CDR3 nucleotides read TGTGCCAGCAGCGTAGGGGGACAGTCGGATACGCAGTATTTT.

This clonotype was counted once. The rearrangement uses TRBV9 and TRBJ1-2; 10 positions match TRBD1. The V gene's germline CDR1 is SGDLS and CDR2 YYNGEE. The CDR3 consists of 13 residues. V was clipped by 2 bases and J by 6 bases; unmatched bases: 1. CDR3 sequence: CASSVGQGDGYTF. CDR3 coding DNA: TGTGCCAGCAGCGTCGGACAGGGGGATGGCTACACCTTC. Together with reference TRBV9 and TRBJ1-2, the CDR3 gives the full variable domain: DSGVTQTPKHLITATGQRVTLRCSPRSGDLSVYWYQQSLDQGLQFLIQYYNGEERAKGNILERFSAQQFPDLHSELNLSSLELGDSALYFCASSVGQGDGYTFGSGTRLTVV.

As concerns this clonotype: Just one base apart from a much larger clone, this may be a read error. The chain combines TRBV2 with TRBJ2-1; D is ambiguous. Germline V CDR1 and CDR2: SNHLY, FYNNEI. The CDR3 is 11 amino acids. V gave up 7 bases and J gave up 0 bases, with 1 base separating them. The chain's CDR3 is CASTSYNEQFF. In nucleotides, the CDR3 is TGTGCCAGCACCTCCTACAATGAGCAGTTCTTC.

This rearrangement joins TRBV6-6 to TRBJ2-5; D is undetermined. Looked up from germline, CDR1 is MNHNY and CDR2 is SVGAGI (reference sequence). CDR3 length: 14 residues. The germline V and J ends were trimmed by 2 bases and 2 bases, with 9 bases remaining between them. DNA for the CDR3: TGTGCCAGCAGTTACCGGGCAGTACAAGAGACCCAGTACTTC. Amino acids: CASSYRAVQETQYF.

This chain connects TRBV12-3 or TRBV12-4 to TRBJ2-5; 7 bases align to TRBD1. V shed 2 bases and J 4 bases; nucleotides not matched to a gene: 4. The CDR3 totals 14 residues. In DNA, the CDR3 is TGTGCCAGCAGTTTATTGAGACAGGGAGAGACCCAGTACTTC. Translated, it gives CASSLLRQGETQYF.

The J gene is TRBJ2-2, the V gene TRBV5-4; 7 nucleotides match TRBD2. Germline lookup yields CDR1 SGHNT and CDR2 YYREEE (reference sequence). The CDR3 loop spans 15 amino acids. The junction had 8 bases not matched to a gene; V was cut back by 4 bases and J by 5 bases. The CDR3 DNA is TGTGCCAGCAGCCCTAGCGGAAGTTGGACCGGGGAGCTGTTTTTT. Translating gives CASSPSGSWTGELFF.

V gene TRBV19 combines with J gene TRBJ1-6; D unresolved. There are 12 residues in the CDR3. Trimming pared 6 bases from V and 4 bases from J, leaving 4 bases between. In germline, CDR1 is LNHDA, CDR2 SQIVND (reference sequence). The CDR3 reads CASSTYNSPLHF. The CDR3 DNA is TGTGCCAGTAGCACTTATAATTCACCCCTCCACTTT. The full variable domain, with the rest looked up from reference TRBV19 and TRBJ1-6, is DGGITQSPKYLFRKEGQNVTLSCEQNLNHDAMYWYRQDPGQGLRLIYYSQIVNDFQKGDIAEGYSVSREKKESFPLTVTSAQKNPTAFYLCASSTYNSPLHFGNGTRLTVT.

The chain joins TRBV7-2 to TRBJ2-1; D tentatively fits TRBD1 or TRBD2 (5 bases each). The CDR3 spans 17 residues. V was clipped by 3 bases and J by 0 bases, with 15 bases between them. Germline V gives CDR1 SGHTA, CDR2 FQGNSA. The CDR3 sequence is CASSFEVAGSSYNEQFF. CDR3 sequence (DNA): TGTGCCAGCAGCTTTGAGGTTGCAGGGAGCTCCTACAATGAGCAGTTCTTC.

CDR3 nucleotides: TGTGCCAGCAGCCAAACAGGGAGGGAGCAGTACTTC. Amino acid sequence: CASSQTGREQYF. This chain connects TRBV6-5 to TRBJ2-7; D may match TRBD1 or TRBD2 (6 bases each). Germline V gene sequence: CDR1 MNHEY, CDR2 SVGAGI. The ends were cut back, 6 bases at V and 7 bases at J, with 13 bases in the middle. The CDR3 extends over 12 amino acids.